The 7 T cell receptor beta chains below were found in one sample sequenced in a study of ipilimumab plus nivolumab after autologous stem cell transplantation. The repertoire was sequenced with immunoSEQ multiplex PCR; TCRdb's copy has only in-frame clones and lacks some. The sample includes more than 15,000 clones, roughly 80% of them seen just once. The sample here was PBMCs, taken in a trial of ipilimumab plus nivolumab as post-transplant consolidation. These receptors were obtained from a male donor with diffuse large B-cell lymphoma.

This chain links TRBV5-6 with TRBJ1-2, with 7 bases that match TRBD1. The CDR3 is made up of 15 amino acids. J was trimmed by 5 bases and V by 4 bases; bases with no gene match: 11. The germline V gene has CDR1 SGHDT and CDR2 YYEEEE. CDR3 in amino acids: CASSLGGGWGYGYTF. The CDR3 nucleotides are TGTGCCAGCAGCCTAGGAGGGGGCTGGGGTTATGGCTACACCTTC.

V usage is TRBV9 and J usage is TRBJ2-2; D is possibly TRBD1 (6 bases). Germline loops: CDR1 SGDLS, CDR2 YYNGEE. The V and J ends lost 4 bases and 2 bases respectively, with 12 bases between them. The CDR3 covers 15 residues. The CDR3 loop is CASSTGTLNTGELFF. DNA for the CDR3: TGTGCCAGCAGCACAGGGACGTTAAACACCGGGGAGCTGTTTTTT.

The rearrangement joins TRBV11-3 to TRBJ1-5, with D maybe TRBD1 (6 bases). The CDR3 has 13 amino acids. Germline loops: CDR1 SGHNT, CDR2 YENEEA. The germline V and J ends were trimmed by 5 bases and 7 bases, with 12 bases remaining between them. CDR3 sequence: CASSQGTDQPQHF. CDR3 coding DNA: TGTGCCAGCAGCCAGGGGACGGACCAGCCCCAGCATTTT.

This chain links TRBV9 with TRBJ1-1; D may be TRBD1 (5 bases). Germline lookup yields CDR1 SGDLS and CDR2 YYNGEE. The germline V and J ends were trimmed by 3 bases and 4 bases, with 10 bases remaining between them. The CDR3 totals 13 residues. CDR3 sequence reads: CASSAGLGTEAFF. As DNA, the CDR3 is TGTGCCAGCAGCGCGGGACTGGGCACTGAAGCTTTCTTT. Based on the CDR3 plus reference TRBV9 and TRBJ1-1, the full variable domain is DSGVTQTPKHLITATGQRVTLRCSPRSGDLSVYWYQQSLDQGLQFLIQYYNGEERAKGNILERFSAQQFPDLHSELNLSSLELGDSALYFCASSAGLGTEAFFGQGTRLTVV.

V usage is TRBV13 and J usage is TRBJ2-1; D is uncertain. Looked up from germline, CDR1 is PRHDT and CDR2 is FYEKMQ (reference sequence). The CDR3 contains 16 residues. Trimming shortened V by 7 bases and J by 3 bases, and 19 bases separated the two germline ends. The chain's CDR3 is CASTPGYGPNYNEQFF. The CDR3 bases are TGTGCCAGCACCCCCGGGTACGGACCCAACTACAATGAGCAGTTCTTC.

In this sample, this clone turned up a few times. The chain links TRBV11-2 to TRBJ1-1; 10 bases line up with TRBD1. Germline V gives CDR1 SGHAT, CDR2 FQNNGV. Unmatched junction bases numbered 5, after V lost 3 bases and J lost 1 base. The CDR3 spans 16 residues. The CDR3 nucleotides read TGTGCCAGCAGCTTTTACCGGGACAGGGGGAACACTGAAGCTTTCTTT. Amino acids: CASSFYRDRGNTEAFF.

The chain has TRBV11-3 and TRBJ2-1; D gene unclear. V dropped 0 bases and J dropped 8 bases, with 8 bases sitting between them. Germline lookup yields CDR1 SGHNT and CDR2 YENEEA. The CDR3 has 13 residues. The CDR3 region is CASSLEFFYEQFF. The DNA for the CDR3 is TGTGCCAGCAGCTTAGAGTTCTTTTATGAGCAGTTCTTC.